The following is a T cell receptor beta chain sequence with its context. Its antigen is unidentified. Other DNA sequences in the same sample also yield this CDR3. Deep was the level used in running the assay. Using immunoSEQ multiplex PCR, the repertoire was profiled, and TCRdb retains in-frame clones only, with some absent. The sample has 2 million to 2.5 million clones, roughly 94% seen once; the top ten hold roughly 1%. Naive CD8 cells were CD45RO-negative, positively selected for CCR7, excluding terminally differentiated effector memory CD45RA+ cells. The source of the sample is a study of shared clonotypes between healthy human individuals. General study findings and limits: As a rule, naive subsets had a larger estimated richness than memory subsets.

This CDR3 spans 14 amino acids. V shed 5 bases and J 2 bases; nucleotides not matched to a gene: 6. Germline V gene lookup returns CDR1 GTSNPN and CDR2 SVGIG (reference sequence). Sample: naive CD8+ T cells sorted from blood. The rearrangement uses TRBV30 and TRBJ1-2; TRBD1 matches 9 bases. The sequence came from a man between 18 and 29 years old in good health. CDR3 sequence reads: CAWAPGQGNYGYTF. CDR3 in DNA: TGTGCCTGGGCTCCGGGACAGGGCAACTATGGCTACACCTTC.